The T cell receptor beta chain under discussion was sequenced for a study of cytomegalovirus exposure and HLA in healthy donors. Germline CDR1 and CDR2: LNHDA and SQIVND (reference sequence). This CDR3 comprises 16 residues. V lost 7 bases, J lost 0 bases, and 7 bases stayed unmatched. This clone turned up a few times. Primers included in the PCR were 60 Vbeta and 13 Jbeta primers. Data came from immunoSEQ multiplex PCR; TCRdb stores just in-frame clones and leaves some out. The sample has around 100,000 clones; approximately 81% are singletons. The TCR comes from a woman between 18 and 29 years old in good health and CMV-seropositive. V usage is TRBV19 and J usage is TRBJ2-1; TRBD2 matches 9 bases. The sequencing input was PBMCs. CDR3 amino acids: CASTRTSASSYNEQFF. The CDR3 DNA reads as TGTGCCAGTACCAGGACTAGCGCCAGCTCCTACAATGAGCAGTTCTTC.